This T cell receptor beta chain emerged from a study of cytomegalovirus exposure and HLA in healthy donors. The CDR3 runs 14 residues. Per germline, CDR1 GTSNPN and CDR2 SVGIG (reference sequence). The J segment lost 10 bases and the V segment lost 0 bases, leaving 4 bases of the junction unmatched. The primer mix had 60 Vbeta and 13 Jbeta primers. Profiled with immunoSEQ multiplex PCR; TCRdb holds only in-frame clones, not every one. The table lists roughly 240,000 clones, about 77% of them singletons. The chain joins TRBV30 to TRBJ1-6; 9 nucleotides match TRBD1. Sequenced: PBMCs. This clonotype was obtained from a boy aged 5-17 years in good health and CMV-seronegative. The CDR3 DNA follows: TGTGCCTGGAGTGTAGACAGGGGGGGGTCACCCCTCCACTTT. The encoded protein is CAWSVDRGGSPLHF.